This T cell receptor (beta chain) was captured by sequencing in a study of T cell responses to AZD1222 COVID-19 vaccine. From germline, CDR1 is LGHNA and CDR2 YNFKEQ. The CDR3 sequence is 11 residues long. With 4 bases removed from V and 5 bases from J, the gap between germline ends came to 5 bases. Only in-frame clones appear in the TCRdb table, and some are missing; sequencing was by immunoSEQ multiplex PCR. The table records around 190,000 clones, around 94% of them present only once. This clonotype originated in an adult who received the AZD1222 COVID-19 vaccine. V usage is TRBV4-2 and J usage is TRBJ1-1; D uncertain. The sample consisted of peripheral blood, taken 28 days after the second AZD1222 dose. CDR3: CASSRETEAFF. CDR3 in DNA: TGTGCCAGCAGCCGGGAGACTGAAGCTTTCTTT.